This T cell receptor beta chain was identified in a study of T cells after posttransplantation cyclophosphamide. Study-wide results and caveats: After PTCy, TRB diversity resembled that of CNI/methotrexate controls. TRB overlap between skin or GI tissue T cells and blood was limited. Donor-recipient repertoire similarity was low at 1-2 months, rising over year one.

CDR1 is SGHNT, CDR2 YYREEE, per germline (reference sequence). Trimming left V 7 bases short and J 2 bases short, with 17 bases between. The CDR3 is 15 residues long. This clone has ten or more counts. Its antigen is unknown. Profiling relied on immunoSEQ multiplex PCR, and the TCRdb table lists in-frame clones only, not all of them. The sample contains about 44,000 clones, none occurring once; roughly 2.3% lies in the top ten. The sequence was collected from a man aged 40-49 years in good health, CMV-negative, and a related stem cell transplant donor. Source material: PBMCs. This chain uses TRBV5-4 with TRBJ2-3; weak D call: TRBD2 (6 bases). CDR3 in amino acids: CASRAGTYDTDTQYF. CDR3 bases: TGTGCCAGCCGCGCCGGGACTTACGACACAGATACGCAGTATTTT.